This T cell receptor (beta chain) is from a study of cytotoxic CD8 clonotypes in ibrutinib-treated CLL. Study-level points and caveats: While tracking circulating CD8+ T-cell counts, baseline clonality exceeded that of age-matched healthy donors.

For this clone: The antigen remains undetermined.

CDR1 is SQVTM, CDR2 ANQGSEA, per germline. This CDR3 is 13 amino acids long. V shed 0 bases and J shed 2 bases, with 8 bases lying between them. Assay: immunoSEQ multiplex PCR; the TCRdb copy retains only in-frame clones and omits some. This table has 200,000 to 250,000 clones, 70% appearing once. This chain joins TRBV29-1 and TRBJ2-7, with D unclear. The sequence was obtained from a human donor with chronic lymphocytic leukemia. Sample: PBMCs, taken after 12 months of ibrutinib treatment. CDR3 DNA sequence: TGCAGCGTTGAAGATGGGGAAGCCTACGAGCAGTACTTC. This encodes CSVEDGEAYEQYF.